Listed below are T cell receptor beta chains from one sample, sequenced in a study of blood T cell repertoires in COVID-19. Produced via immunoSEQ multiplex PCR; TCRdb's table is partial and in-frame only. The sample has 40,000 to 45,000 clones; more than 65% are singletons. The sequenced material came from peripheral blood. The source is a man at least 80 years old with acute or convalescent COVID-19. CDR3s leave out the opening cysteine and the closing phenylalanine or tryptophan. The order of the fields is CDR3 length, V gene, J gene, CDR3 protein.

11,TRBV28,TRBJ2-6,ASTLSGANVLT
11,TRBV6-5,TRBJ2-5,ASTGTGQETQY
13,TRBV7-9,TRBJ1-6,ASSGDRGINSPLH
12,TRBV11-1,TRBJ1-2,ASSIAGGQGGYT
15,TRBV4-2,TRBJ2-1,ASSQAASGGANNEQF
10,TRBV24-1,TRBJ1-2,ATSDPRDGYT
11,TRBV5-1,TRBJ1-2,ASSTGQAHGYT
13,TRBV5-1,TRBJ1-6,ASSIGQGLNSPLH
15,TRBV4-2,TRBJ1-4,ASSPAGGAGTNEKLF
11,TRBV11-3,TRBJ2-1,ASSLERYNEQF
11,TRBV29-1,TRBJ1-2,SVGGGVEYGYT
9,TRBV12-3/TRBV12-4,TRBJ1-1,ASSLSTEAF
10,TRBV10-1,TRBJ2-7,ASQASPYEQY
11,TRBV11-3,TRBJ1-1,ASSLTRDTEAF
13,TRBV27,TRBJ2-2,ASSFQGEWAGELF
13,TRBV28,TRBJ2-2,ASSLSGRSGGELF
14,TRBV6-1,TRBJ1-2,ASSVDRGAFNYGYT
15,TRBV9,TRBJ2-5,ASSVSSGAYSMQTQY
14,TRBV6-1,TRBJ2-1,ASSVNLAGVYNEQF
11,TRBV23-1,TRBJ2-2,ASSRQRTGELF
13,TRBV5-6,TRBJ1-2,ASSLSGGSDYGYT
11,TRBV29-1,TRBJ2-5,SGGRAQGETQY
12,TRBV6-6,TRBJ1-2,ASSPQGSNYGYT
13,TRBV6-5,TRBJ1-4,ASSYSRGNNEKLF
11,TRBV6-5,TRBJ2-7,ASSLGGAWEQY
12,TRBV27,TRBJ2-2,AIRLSGNTGELF
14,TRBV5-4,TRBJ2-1,ASSLGLSGGADEQF
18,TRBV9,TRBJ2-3,ASSDRARLAGGSSTDTQY
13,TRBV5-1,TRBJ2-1,ASSLSSGGYNEQF
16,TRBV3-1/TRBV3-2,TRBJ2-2,ASSQDRGSPSNTGELF
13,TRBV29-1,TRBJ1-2,SVVPNEDRGNGYT
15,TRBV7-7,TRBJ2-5,ASSLTPRLAGAETQY
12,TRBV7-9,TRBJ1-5,ASSRGTDNQPQH
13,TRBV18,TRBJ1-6,ASSPVTGENSPLH
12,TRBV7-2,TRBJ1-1,ASSSFPGQGQAF
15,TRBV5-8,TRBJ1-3,ASSLVGTGGPGNTIY
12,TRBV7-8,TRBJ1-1,ASSWDRLNTEAF
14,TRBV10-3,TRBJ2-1,AISELVSVSYNEQF
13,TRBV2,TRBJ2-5,ASRGSAGAAETQY
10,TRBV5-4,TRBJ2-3,ASRRGRDTQY
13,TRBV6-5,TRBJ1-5,ASGPQGYSNQPQH
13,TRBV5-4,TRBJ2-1,ASSLEAGGFNEQF
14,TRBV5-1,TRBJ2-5,ASSLGLAGGLETQY
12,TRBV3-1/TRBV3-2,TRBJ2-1,ASSSRSGGPQEF
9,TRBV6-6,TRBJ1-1,ASSSGGTAF
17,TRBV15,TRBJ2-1,ATSRDWTSGRNRGNEQF
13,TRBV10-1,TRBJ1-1,ASSEQGAIGTEAF
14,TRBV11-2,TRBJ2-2,ASSLLRDRGSGELF
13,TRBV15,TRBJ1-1,ATSRDIQGVTEAF
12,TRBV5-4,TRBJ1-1,ASSFNRGLTEAF
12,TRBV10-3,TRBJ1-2,AISEGAGTDGYT
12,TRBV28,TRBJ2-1,ASSLGQAYNEQF
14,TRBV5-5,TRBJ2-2,ASSLSGTGHTGELF
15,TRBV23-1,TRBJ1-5,ASSQPDWGHSNQPQH